This TCR beta chain was identified during a study of blood T cell repertoires in COVID-19. With 9 bases clipped from V and 6 bases from J, the junction kept 9 bases outside the gene matches. The CDR3 consists of 13 residues. Germline CDR1 and CDR2: SNHLY and FYNNEI. Assay used: immunoSEQ multiplex PCR; TCRdb lists only in-frame clones, some missing. Here the sample spans 150,000 to 200,000 clones, approximately 90% being singletons. The material sequenced was peripheral blood. This sequence was found in a man in his late teens or twenties who had recovered from COVID-19. The chain recombines TRBV2 with TRBJ2-7, with 9 bases lining up with TRBD1. The CDR3 sequence: CARSGTGSGEQYF. DNA of the CDR3: TGTGCCAGATCCGGGACAGGGAGTGGCGAGCAGTACTTC.